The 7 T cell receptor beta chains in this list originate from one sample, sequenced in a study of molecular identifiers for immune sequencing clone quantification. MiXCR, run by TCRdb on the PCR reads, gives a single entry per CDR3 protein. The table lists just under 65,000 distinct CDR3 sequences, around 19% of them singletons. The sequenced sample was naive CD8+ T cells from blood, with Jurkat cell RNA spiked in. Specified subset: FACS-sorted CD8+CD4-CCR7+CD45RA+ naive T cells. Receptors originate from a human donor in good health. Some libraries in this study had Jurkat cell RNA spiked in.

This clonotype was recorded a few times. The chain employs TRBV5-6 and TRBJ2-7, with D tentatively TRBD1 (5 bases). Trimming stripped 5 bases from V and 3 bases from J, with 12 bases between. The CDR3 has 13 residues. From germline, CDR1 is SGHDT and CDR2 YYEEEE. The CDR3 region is CASRVGLGYEQYF. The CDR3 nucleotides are TGTGCCAGCAGAGTGGGGCTAGGCTACGAGCAGTACTTC.

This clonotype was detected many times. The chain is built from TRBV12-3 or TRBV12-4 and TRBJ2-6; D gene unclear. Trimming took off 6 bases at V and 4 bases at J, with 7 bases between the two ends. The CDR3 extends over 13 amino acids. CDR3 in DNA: TGTGCCAGCAGGGTGAGCGGGGCCAACGTCCTGACTTTC. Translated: CASRVSGANVLTF.

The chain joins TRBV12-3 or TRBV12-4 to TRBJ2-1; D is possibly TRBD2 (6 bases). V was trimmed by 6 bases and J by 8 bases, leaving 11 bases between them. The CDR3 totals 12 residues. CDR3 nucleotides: TGTGCCAGCAGGGAAAGGGAGGATGAGCAGTTCTTC. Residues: CASREREDEQFF.

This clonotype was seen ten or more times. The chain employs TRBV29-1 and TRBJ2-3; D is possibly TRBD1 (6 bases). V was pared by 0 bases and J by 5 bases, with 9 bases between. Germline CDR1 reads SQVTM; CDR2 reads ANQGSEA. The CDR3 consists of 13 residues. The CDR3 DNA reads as TGCAGCGTTGAAGATCAAGGGGGAGATACGCAGTATTTT. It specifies CSVEDQGGDTQYF.

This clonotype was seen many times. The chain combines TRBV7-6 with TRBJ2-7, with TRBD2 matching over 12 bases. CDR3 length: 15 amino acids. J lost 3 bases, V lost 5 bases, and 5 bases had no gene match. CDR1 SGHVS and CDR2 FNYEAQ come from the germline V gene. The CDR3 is CASSDPTSGSYEQYF. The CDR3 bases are TGTGCCAGCAGCGACCCGACTAGCGGGAGCTACGAGCAGTACTTC. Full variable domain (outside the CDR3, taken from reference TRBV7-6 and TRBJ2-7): GAGVSQSPRYKVTKRGQDVALRCDPISGHVSLYWYRQALGQGPEFLTYFNYEAQQDKSGLPNDRFSAERPEGSISTLTIQRTEQRDSAMYRCASSDPTSGSYEQYFGPGTRLTVT.

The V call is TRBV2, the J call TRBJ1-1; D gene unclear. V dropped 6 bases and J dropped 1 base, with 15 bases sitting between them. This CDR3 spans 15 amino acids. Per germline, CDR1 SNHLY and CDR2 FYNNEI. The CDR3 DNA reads TGTGCCAGCAGACCGAATCCCCTTCAGAACACTGAAGCTTTCTTT. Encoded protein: CASRPNPLQNTEAFF.

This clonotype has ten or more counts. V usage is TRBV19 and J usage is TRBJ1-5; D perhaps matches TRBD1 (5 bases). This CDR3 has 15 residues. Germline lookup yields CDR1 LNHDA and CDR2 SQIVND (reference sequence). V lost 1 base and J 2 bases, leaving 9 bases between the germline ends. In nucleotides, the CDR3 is TGTGCCAGTAGTATAGGTTTCAGGGGCAATCAGCCCCAGCATTTT. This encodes CASSIGFRGNQPQHF.